These 8 T cell receptor beta chains originate from one sample sequenced in a study of blood T cell repertoires in COVID-19. Produced via immunoSEQ multiplex PCR; TCRdb's table is partial and in-frame only. The data hold 150,000 or so clones, with 75% to 90% observed a single time. Sequenced sample: peripheral blood. These receptors all stem from a man younger than 30 with COVID-19, enrolled during active disease.

V gene TRBV11-1 combines with J gene TRBJ2-7; 12 bases are shared with TRBD2. Germline CDR1 reads SGHAT; CDR2 reads FQDESV (reference sequence). Trimming took 4 bases from V and 4 from J; bases not matched to a gene: 5. This CDR3 has 15 residues. The CDR3 is CASSYLAGGVYEQYF. The CDR3 DNA reads TGTGCCAGCAGCTACCTAGCGGGAGGGGTTTACGAGCAGTACTTC.

The rearrangement joins TRBV6-5 to TRBJ1-2; the match to TRBD1 covers 11 bases. The V gene end was trimmed by 6 bases and the J gene end by 4 bases; junction bases not matched to a gene: 7. The germline gives CDR1 MNHEY, CDR2 SVGAGI. This CDR3 comprises 15 residues. The CDR3 here is CASSVGTGGSYGYTF. The CDR3 region has the DNA TGTGCCAGCAGCGTCGGGACAGGGGGAAGCTATGGCTACACCTTC.

A single count supports this clone. The chain employs TRBV5-1 and TRBJ1-2; D is unresolved. The germline V gene has CDR1 SGHRS and CDR2 YFSETQ. Trimming cost V 1 base and J 5 bases, with 6 bases left between them. The CDR3 loop spans 12 amino acids. The DNA of the CDR3 is TGCGCCAGCAGCTTGAGCGGATATGGCTACACCTTC. This gives the protein CASSLSGYGYTF.

The chain uses TRBV11-3 and TRBJ2-5; 7 bases are shared with TRBD1. Germline V gene lookup returns CDR1 SGHNT and CDR2 YENEEA. CDR3 length equals 14 residues. The trim removed 5 bases at V and 5 bases at J, leaving 8 bases unmatched. The CDR3 here is CASSQGQIEETQYF. The CDR3 DNA reads TGTGCCAGCAGCCAGGGACAGATTGAGGAGACCCAGTACTTC.

V and J are TRBV12-5 and TRBJ2-1; 15 bases match TRBD2. Germline CDR1 LGHNT, CDR2 FRNRAP. Trimming removed 0 bases from V and 10 bases from J; junction bases left unmatched: 7. The CDR3 has 17 amino acids. CDR3 residues: CASGLVAPGLAGGEQFF. In nucleotides, the CDR3 is TGTGCTAGTGGTTTGGTCGCCCCGGGACTAGCGGGAGGCGAGCAGTTCTTC. The variable domain in full, completed from reference TRBV12-5 and TRBJ2-1, reads DARVTQTPRHKVTEMGQEVTMRCQPILGHNTVFWYRQTMMQGLELLAYFRNRAPLDDSGMPKDRFSAEMPDATLATLKIQPSEPRDSAVYFCASGLVAPGLAGGEQFFGPGTRLTVL.

The V gene is TRBV30, the J gene TRBJ2-3; D unresolved. Trimming took 0 bases from V and 0 from J, leaving 13 bases between them. This CDR3 has 16 amino acids. Germline values: CDR1 GTSNPN, CDR2 SVGIG (reference sequence). CDR3: CAWSVLPPTSTDTQYF. The CDR3 DNA reads TGTGCCTGGAGTGTACTTCCCCCGACTAGCACAGATACGCAGTATTTT.

The chain joins TRBV19 to TRBJ1-2, with D unresolved. Germline V gene sequence: CDR1 LNHDA, CDR2 SQIVND (reference sequence). The CDR3 is 15 amino acids. V was shortened by 6 bases and J by 3 bases, with 17 bases between the two germline ends. The CDR3 nucleotides read TGTGCCAGTAGATGGACGGCGGAGGGCGACTATGGCTACACCTTC. Translation: CASRWTAEGDYGYTF.

V usage is TRBV5-1 and J usage is TRBJ2-7, with 12 bases that match TRBD1. V trimming: 3 bases; J trimming: 7 bases; junction bases outside the gene matches: 11. The CDR3 has 16 residues. Per the germline V gene, CDR1 is SGHRS and CDR2 is YFSETQ. DNA of the CDR3: TGCGCCAGCAGCTGGACTCCGGGACAGGGGGCAGAGGAGCAGTACTTC. This gives the protein CASSWTPGQGAEEQYF.